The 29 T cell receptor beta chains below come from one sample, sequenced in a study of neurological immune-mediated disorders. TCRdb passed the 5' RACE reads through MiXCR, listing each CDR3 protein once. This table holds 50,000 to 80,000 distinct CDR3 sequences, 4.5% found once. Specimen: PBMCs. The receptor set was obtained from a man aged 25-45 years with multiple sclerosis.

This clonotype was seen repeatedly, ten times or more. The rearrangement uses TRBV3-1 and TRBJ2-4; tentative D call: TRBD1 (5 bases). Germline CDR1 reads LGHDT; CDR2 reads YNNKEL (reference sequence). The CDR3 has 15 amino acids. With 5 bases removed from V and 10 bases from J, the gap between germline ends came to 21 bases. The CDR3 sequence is CASSNTVPGRRIQYF. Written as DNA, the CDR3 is TGTGCCAGCAGCAACACGGTTCCAGGGCGGCGGATTCAGTACTTC.

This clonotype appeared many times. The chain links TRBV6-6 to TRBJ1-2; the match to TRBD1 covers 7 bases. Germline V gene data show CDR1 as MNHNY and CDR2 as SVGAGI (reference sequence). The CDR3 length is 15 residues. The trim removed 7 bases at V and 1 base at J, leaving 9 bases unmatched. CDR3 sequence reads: CASTKRDSLNYGYTF. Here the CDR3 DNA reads TGTGCCAGCACCAAACGGGACAGCCTTAACTATGGCTACACCTTC.

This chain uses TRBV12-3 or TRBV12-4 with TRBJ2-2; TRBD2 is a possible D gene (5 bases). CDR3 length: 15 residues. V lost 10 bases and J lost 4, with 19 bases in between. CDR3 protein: CAIMPGVWSTGELFF. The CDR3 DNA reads TGTGCCATTATGCCCGGGGTGTGGAGCACCGGGGAGCTGTTTTTT.

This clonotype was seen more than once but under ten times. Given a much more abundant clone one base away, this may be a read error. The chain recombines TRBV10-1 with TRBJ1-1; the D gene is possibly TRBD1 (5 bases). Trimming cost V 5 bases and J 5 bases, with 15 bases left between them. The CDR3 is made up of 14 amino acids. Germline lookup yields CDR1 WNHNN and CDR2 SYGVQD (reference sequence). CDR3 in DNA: TGCGCCAGCAGTCGGGGAAAGGGGAGGACTGAAGCTTTCTTT. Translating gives CASSRGKGRTEAFF.

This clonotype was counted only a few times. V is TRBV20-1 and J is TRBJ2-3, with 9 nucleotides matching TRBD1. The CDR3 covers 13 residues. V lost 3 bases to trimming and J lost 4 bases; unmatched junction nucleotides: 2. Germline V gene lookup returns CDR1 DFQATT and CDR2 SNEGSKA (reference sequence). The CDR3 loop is CSASTGGADTQYF. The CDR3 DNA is TGCAGTGCTAGTACAGGGGGCGCAGATACGCAGTATTTT.

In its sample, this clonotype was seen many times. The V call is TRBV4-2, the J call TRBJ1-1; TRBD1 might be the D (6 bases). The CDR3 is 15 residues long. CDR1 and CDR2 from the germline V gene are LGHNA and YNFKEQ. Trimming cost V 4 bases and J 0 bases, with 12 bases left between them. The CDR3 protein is CASSPGGSMNTEAFF. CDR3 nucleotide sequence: TGTGCCAGCAGCCCGGGGGGCAGTATGAACACTGAAGCTTTCTTT.

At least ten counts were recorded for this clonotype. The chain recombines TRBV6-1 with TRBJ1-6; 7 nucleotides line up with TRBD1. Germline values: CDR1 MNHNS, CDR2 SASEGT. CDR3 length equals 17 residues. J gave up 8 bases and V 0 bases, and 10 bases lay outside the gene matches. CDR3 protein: CASSEALRAGGDSPLHF. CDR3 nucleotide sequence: TGTGCCAGCAGTGAAGCGCTTCGGGCAGGGGGTGATTCACCCCTCCACTTT.

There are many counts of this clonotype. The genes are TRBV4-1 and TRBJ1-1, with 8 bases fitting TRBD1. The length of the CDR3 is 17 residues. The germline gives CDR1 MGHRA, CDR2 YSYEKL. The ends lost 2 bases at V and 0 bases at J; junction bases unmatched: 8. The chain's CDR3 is CASSQQGTGGMNTEAFF. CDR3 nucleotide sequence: TGCGCCAGCAGCCAACAGGGGACAGGAGGCATGAACACTGAAGCTTTCTTT.

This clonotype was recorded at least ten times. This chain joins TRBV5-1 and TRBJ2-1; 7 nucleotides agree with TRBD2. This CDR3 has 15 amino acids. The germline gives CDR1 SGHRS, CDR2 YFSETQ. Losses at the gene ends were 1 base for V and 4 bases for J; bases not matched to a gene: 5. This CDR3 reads CASSLMGGGYNEQFF. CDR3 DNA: TGCGCCAGCAGCTTGATGGGCGGGGGATACAATGAGCAGTTCTTC.

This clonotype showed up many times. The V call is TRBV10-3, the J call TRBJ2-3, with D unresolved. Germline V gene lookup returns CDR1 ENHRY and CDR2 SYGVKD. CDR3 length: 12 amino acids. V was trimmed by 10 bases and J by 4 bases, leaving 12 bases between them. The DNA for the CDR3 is TGTGCCACCGCAGGAACCGCAGATACGCAGTATTTT. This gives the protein CATAGTADTQYF.

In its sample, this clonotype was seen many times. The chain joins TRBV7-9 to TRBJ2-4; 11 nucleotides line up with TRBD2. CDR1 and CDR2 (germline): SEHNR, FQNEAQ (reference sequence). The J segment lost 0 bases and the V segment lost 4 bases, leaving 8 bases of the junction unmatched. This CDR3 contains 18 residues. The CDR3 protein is CASSSGLAGDSAKNIQYF. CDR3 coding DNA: TGTGCCAGCAGCTCCGGACTAGCGGGTGACTCAGCCAAAAACATTCAGTACTTC.

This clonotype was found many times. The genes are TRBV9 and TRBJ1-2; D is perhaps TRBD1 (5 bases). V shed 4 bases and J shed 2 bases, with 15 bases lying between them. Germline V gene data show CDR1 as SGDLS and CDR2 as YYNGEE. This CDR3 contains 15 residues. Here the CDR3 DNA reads TGTGCCAGCAGCTCCCAGACAGCCCGGAACTATGGCTACACCTTC. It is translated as CASSSQTARNYGYTF.

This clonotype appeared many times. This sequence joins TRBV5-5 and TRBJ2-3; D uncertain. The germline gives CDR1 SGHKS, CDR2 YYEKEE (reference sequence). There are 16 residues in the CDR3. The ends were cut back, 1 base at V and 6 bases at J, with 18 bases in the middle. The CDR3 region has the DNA TGTGCCAGCAGCTTGTCGAGATTATTGGACCGGGATACGCAGTATTTT. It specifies CASSLSRLLDRDTQYF.

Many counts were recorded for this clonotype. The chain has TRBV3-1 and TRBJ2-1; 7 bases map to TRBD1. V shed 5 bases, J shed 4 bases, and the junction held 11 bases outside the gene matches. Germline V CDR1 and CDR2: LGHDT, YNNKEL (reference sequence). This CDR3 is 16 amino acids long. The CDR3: CASSSAGTARYNEQFF. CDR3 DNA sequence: TGTGCCAGCAGCTCCGCCGGGACAGCTAGATACAATGAGCAGTTCTTC.

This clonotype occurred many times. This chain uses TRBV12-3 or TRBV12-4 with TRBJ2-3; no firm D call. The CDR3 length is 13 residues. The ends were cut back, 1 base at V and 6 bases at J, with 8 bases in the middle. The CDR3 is CASSLGQADTQYF. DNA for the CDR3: TGTGCCAGCAGTTTAGGCCAGGCGGATACGCAGTATTTT.

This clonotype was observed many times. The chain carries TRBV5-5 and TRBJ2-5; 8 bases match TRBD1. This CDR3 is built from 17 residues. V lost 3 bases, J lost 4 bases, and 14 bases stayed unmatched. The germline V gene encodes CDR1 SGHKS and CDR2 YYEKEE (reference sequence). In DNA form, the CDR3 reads TGTGCCAGCAGCTCCGTCCCCCGGACAGGGCGGTTAGAGACCCAGTACTTC. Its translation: CASSSVPRTGRLETQYF. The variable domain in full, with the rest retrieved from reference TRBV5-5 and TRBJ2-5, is DAGVTQSPTHLIKTRGQQVTLRCSPISGHKSVSWYQQVLGQGPQFIFQYYEKEERGRGNFPDRFSARQFPNYSSELNVNALLLGDSALYLCASSSVPRTGRLETQYFGPGTRLLVL.

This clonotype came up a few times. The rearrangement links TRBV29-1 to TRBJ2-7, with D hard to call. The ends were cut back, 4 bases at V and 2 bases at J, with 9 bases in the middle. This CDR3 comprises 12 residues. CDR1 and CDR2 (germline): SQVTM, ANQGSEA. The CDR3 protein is CSVGSTTYEQYF. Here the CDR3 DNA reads TGCAGCGTTGGTTCCACAACCTACGAGCAGTACTTC.

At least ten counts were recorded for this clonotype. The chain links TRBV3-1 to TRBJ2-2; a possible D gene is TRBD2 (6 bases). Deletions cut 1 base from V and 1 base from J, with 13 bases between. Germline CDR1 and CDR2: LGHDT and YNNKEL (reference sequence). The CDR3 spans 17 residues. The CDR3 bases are TGTGCCAGCAGCCAAGTGAGGGCTAGCGAGAACACCGGGGAGCTGTTTTTT. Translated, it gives CASSQVRASENTGELFF.

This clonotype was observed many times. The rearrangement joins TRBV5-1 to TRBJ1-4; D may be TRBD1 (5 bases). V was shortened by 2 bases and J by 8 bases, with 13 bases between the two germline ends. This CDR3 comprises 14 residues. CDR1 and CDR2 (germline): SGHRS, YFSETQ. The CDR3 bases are TGCGCCAGCAGCTTACAGACAGACAGCGAAAAACTGTTTTTT. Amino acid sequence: CASSLQTDSEKLFF.

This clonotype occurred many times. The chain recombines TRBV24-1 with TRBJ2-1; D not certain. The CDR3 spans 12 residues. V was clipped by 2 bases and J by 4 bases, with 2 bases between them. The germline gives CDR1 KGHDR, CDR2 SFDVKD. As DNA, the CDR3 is TGTGCCACCAGTGATTCTTACAATGAGCAGTTCTTC. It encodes CATSDSYNEQFF.

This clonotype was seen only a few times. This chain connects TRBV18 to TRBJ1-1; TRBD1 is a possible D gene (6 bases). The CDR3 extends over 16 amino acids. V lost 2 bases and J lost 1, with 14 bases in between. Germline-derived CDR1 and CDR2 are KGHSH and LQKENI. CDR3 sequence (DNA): TGTGCCAGCTCACCAAGGGTGGCAGGGGAGAACACTGAAGCTTTCTTT. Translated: CASSPRVAGENTEAFF.

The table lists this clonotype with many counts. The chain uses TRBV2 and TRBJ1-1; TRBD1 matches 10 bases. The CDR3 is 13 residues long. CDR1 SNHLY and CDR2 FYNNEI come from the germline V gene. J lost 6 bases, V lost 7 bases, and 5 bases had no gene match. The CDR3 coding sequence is TGTGCCAGCACACCGGGACAGGGGTCTGAAGCTTTCTTT. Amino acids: CASTPGQGSEAFF.

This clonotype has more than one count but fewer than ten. The CDR3 region has the DNA TGTGCCAGCTCGCCGCAGGAGAAGTTCATTCAGTACTTC. Amino acid sequence: CASSPQEKFIQYF. The chain carries TRBV18 and TRBJ2-4; D gene unclear. The CDR3 is 13 residues long. CDR1 and CDR2 (germline): KGHSH, LQKENI. With 6 bases removed from V and 9 bases from J, the gap between germline ends came to 15 bases.

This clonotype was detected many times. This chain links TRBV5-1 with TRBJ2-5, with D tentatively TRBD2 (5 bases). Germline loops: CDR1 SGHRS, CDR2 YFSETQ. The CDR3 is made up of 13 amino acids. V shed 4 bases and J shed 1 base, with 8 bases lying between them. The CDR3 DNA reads TGCGCCAGCAGCGTCGCGGGCCAAGAGACCCAGTACTTC. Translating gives CASSVAGQETQYF. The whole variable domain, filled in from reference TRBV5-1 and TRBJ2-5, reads KAGVTQTPRYLIKTRGQQVTLSCSPISGHRSVSWYQQTPGQGLQFLFEYFSETQRNKGNFPGRFSGRQFSNSRSEMNVSTLELGDSALYLCASSVAGQETQYFGPGTRLLVL.

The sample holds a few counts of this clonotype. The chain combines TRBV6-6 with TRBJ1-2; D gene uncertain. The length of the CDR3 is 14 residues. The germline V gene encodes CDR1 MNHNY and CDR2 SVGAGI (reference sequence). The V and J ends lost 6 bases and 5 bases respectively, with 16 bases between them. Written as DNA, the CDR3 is TGTGCCAGCAGCCCGCCCGGACGGGATTATGGCTACACCTTC. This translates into CASSPPGRDYGYTF.

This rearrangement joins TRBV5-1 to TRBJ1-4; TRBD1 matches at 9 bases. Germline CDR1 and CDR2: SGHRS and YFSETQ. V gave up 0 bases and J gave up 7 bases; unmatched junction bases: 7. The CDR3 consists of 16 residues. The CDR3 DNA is TGCGCCAGCAGCTTGGGCCCCACAGGGGGCACTGAAAAACTGTTTTTT. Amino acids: CASSLGPTGGTEKLFF.

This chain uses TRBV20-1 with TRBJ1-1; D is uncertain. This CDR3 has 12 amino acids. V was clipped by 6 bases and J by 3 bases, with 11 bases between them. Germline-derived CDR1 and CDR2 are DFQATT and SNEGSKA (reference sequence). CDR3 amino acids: CSAMEEDTEAFF. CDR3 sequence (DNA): TGCAGTGCAATGGAGGAGGACACTGAAGCTTTCTTT.

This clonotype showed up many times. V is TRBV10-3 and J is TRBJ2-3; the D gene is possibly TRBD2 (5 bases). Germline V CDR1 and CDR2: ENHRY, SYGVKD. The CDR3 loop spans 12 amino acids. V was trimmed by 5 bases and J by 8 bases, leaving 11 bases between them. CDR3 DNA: TGTGCCATCAGTCTTTCTGGAGGTACGCAGTATTTT. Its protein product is CAISLSGGTQYF.

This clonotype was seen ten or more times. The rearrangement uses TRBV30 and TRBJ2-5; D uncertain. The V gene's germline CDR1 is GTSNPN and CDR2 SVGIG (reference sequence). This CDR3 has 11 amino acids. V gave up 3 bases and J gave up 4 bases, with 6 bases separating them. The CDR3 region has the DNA TGTGCCTGGAGAAGGACAGAGACCCAGTACTTC. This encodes CAWRRTETQYF.